This T cell receptor beta chain is drawn from a study of T cell responses to AZD1222 COVID-19 vaccine. Study-wide results and caveats: At 160-218 and 743-854, vaccine-associated CD4 TCRs were dominant, and they spanned spike. Clonal diversity may have been underestimated, and the donors were mostly white British, with more females than males. The study reported that nearly half of spike-specific TCRs target unmutated variant regions.

Libraries were prepared by immunoSEQ multiplex PCR; TCRdb keeps only in-frame clonotypes and omits some of them. The sample lists 100,000 or so clones; roughly 91% were seen once. The V gene's germline CDR1 is SGHRS and CDR2 YFSETQ. V lost 4 bases to trimming and J lost 6 bases; unmatched junction nucleotides: 8. The CDR3 length is 15 residues. As regards this clone: Its specificity is not known.

The chain joins TRBV5-1 to TRBJ2-2, with 8 bases matching TRBD1. This clonotype originated in an adult in good health. Sequencing used peripheral blood, obtained on day 0 of AZD1222 vaccination. The CDR3 loop is CASSGTAGGPGELFF. CDR3 nucleotide sequence: TGCGCCAGCAGCGGCACGGCAGGGGGCCCCGGGGAGCTGTTTTTT.